Listed here is a single T cell receptor beta chain. The clone's antigen remains unknown. Per-nucleotide qualities are absent, and no much larger clonotype sits a single base away. The immunoSEQ Assay, a bias-controlled multiplex PCR, was used to amplify TCRbeta CDR3 regions from genomic DNA. Processing in the source paper ran as follows. The number of nucleated cells in each sample was estimated from the amplification of reference gene primers within the assay. To quantify the absolute abundance of each unique TCRbeta CDR3 rearrangement, sequence reads were collapsed and filtered. For each sample, productive Simpson clonality was calculated as the square root of Simpson's diversity index over productive rearrangements. TCRdb limited this immuneACCESS table to in-frame rearrangements with V and J called. A share of clones is missing; checked studies link under half to unresolved V genes, and the rest is unexplained. V and J calls and clone size are given by that table; D and trimming were obtained from the DNA. The sample table holds about 270,000 clones, of which around 90% were seen once. Approximately 2.7% of the sample rests with the top ten.

V is pared back by 6 bases and J by 2 bases, with 16 bases lying between the germline termini. CDR1 LGHNT and CDR2 FRNRAP are derived from the germline V gene. The CDR3 has 15 amino acids, counting the end cysteine and phenylalanine. Left in the record is the CDR3 DNA by itself, 45 bases read in frame from the first base. Participants in the prospective study were aged about 18 to 89 years, lived in more than 20 United States geographic areas, and enrolled through a virtual design. Cohort assignment in the prospective study relied on participant-reported clinical history from a screening survey and a study questionnaire. Exposed participants had been in contact with someone with a PCR-confirmed or clinician-diagnosed COVID-19 case within 2 weeks of study entry. Mobile phlebotomists in the prospective study collected whole blood, serum and a nasopharyngeal or oropharyngeal swab from every participant. Additional blood draws and questionnaires over an approximately 2-month period could optionally be provided by prospective study participants. Blood samples from the prospective study were shipped frozen or at room temperature prior to DNA extraction.

The record originates from a study of blood T cell repertoires in COVID-19 (dated by TCRdb to the early 2020s). About the study as a whole: Collaborator samples came from the United States, Italy and Spain and covered acute and convalescent phases of COVID-19. The material from the prospective study consisted of cDNA or gDNA derived from T cells, B-cell-depleted T cells, or PBMCs. The dataset comprised deeply sampled blood TCRbeta repertoires from subjects exposed to, actively infected with, or recovered from COVID-19. The repertoires were made available in a free public database intended to serve as a resource for research on the immune response to SARS-CoV-2. Samples were obtained from the ongoing ImmuneRACE study (first 160 participants) and from 1,254 subjects provided by 6 global collaborators. The sample metadata nearly always contained a de-identified subject ID, COVID-19 status, age in years and sex. Where available, HLA class I and class II types were taken from metadata supplied by the sample provider and were not determined by assay-based typing. Study-level results and caveats: The quantity of clinical and demographic metadata differed by source and by participant and was supplied without curation.

Sequenced material: PBMCs or T cells enriched from blood (not recorded which). The TCR sequence derives from a man aged 40-55 years who had been exposed to COVID-19. The chain links TRBV12-5 with TRBJ1-1; TRBD1 is perhaps the D gene, given 6 matching bases. The sequence in DNA is TGTGCTAGTGGCACAGGGCCCACCGTCAACACTGAAGCTTTCTTT. Its amino acids are CASGTGPTVNTEAFF.